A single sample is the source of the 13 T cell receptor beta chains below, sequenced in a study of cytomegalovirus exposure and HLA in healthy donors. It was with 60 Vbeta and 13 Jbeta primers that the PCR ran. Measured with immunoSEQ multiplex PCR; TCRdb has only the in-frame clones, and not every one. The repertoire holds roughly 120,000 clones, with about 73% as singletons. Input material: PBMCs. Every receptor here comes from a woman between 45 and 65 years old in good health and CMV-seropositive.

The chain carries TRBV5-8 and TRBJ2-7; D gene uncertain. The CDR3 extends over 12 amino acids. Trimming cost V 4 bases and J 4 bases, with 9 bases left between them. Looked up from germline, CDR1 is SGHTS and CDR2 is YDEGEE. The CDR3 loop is CASSLTEYEQYF. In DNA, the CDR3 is TGTGCCAGCAGCCTAACAGAGTACGAGCAGTACTTC.

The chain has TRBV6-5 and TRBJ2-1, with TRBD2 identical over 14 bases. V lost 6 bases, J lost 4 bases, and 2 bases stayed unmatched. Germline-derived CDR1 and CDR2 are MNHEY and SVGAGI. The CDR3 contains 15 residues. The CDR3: CASRGLAGGYNEQFF. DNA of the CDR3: TGTGCCAGCAGAGGACTAGCGGGGGGATACAATGAGCAGTTCTTC.

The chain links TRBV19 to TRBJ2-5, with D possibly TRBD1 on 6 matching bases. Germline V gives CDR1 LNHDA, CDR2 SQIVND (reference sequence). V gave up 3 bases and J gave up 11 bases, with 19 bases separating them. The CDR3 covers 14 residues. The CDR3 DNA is TGTGCCAGTAGTATGAGTTGGGGGCAAGGAGAGCAGTACTTC. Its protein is CASSMSWGQGEQYF. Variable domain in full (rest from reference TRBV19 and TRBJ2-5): DGGITQSPKYLFRKEGQNVTLSCEQNLNHDAMYWYRQDPGQGLRLIYYSQIVNDFQKGDIAEGYSVSREKKESFPLTVTSAQKNPTAFYLCASSMSWGQGEQYFGPGTRLLVL.

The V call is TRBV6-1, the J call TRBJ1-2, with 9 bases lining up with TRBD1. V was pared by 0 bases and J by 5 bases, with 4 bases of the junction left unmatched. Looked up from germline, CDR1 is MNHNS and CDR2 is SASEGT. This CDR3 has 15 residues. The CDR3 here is CASSEAEGQGYGYTF. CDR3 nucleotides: TGTGCCAGCAGTGAAGCCGAAGGACAGGGGTATGGCTACACCTTC.

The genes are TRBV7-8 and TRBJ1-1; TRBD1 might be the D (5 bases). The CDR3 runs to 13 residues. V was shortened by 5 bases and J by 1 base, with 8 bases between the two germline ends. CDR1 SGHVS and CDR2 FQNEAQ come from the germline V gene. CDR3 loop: CASSADRNTEAFF. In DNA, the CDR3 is TGTGCCAGCAGCGCTGACAGGAACACTGAAGCTTTCTTT.

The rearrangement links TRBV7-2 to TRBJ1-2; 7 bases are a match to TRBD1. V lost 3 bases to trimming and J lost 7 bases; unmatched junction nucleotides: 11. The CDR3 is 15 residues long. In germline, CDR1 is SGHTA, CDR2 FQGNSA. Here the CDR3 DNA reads TGTGCCAGCAGCTTTAACAGGGGCCCTGGAGGTGGCTACACCTTC. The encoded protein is CASSFNRGPGGGYTF.

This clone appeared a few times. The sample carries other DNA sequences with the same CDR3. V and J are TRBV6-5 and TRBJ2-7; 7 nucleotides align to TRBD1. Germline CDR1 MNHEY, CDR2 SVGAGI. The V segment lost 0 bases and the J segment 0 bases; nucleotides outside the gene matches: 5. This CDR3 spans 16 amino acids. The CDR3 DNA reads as TGTGCCAGCAGTTACTCCCGGACAGGTGACTCCTACGAGCAGTACTTC. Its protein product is CASSYSRTGDSYEQYF.

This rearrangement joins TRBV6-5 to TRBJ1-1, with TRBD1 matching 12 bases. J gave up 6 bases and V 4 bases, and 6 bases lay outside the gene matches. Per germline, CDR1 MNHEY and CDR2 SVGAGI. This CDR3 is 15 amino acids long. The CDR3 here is CASSSPGQGAPEAFF. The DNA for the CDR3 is TGTGCCAGCAGTTCACCGGGACAGGGGGCCCCTGAAGCTTTCTTT.

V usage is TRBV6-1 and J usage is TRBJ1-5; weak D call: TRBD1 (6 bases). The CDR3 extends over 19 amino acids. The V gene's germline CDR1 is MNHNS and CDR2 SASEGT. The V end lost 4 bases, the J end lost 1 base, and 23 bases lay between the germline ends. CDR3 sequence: CASSAGTPVFLRSNQPQHF. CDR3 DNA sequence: TGTGCCAGCAGTGCCGGGACACCGGTTTTTCTTAGGAGCAATCAGCCCCAGCATTTT.

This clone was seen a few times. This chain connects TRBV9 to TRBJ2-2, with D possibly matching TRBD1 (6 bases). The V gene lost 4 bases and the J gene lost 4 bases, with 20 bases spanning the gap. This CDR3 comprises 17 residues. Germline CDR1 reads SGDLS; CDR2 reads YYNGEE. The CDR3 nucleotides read TGTGCCAGCAGCCCTAGGGCGGACAGAAGGGTCACCGGGGAGCTGTTTTTT. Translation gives CASSPRADRRVTGELFF. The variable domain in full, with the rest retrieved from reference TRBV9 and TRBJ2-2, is DSGVTQTPKHLITATGQRVTLRCSPRSGDLSVYWYQQSLDQGLQFLIQYYNGEERAKGNILERFSAQQFPDLHSELNLSSLELGDSALYFCASSPRADRRVTGELFFGEGSRLTVL.

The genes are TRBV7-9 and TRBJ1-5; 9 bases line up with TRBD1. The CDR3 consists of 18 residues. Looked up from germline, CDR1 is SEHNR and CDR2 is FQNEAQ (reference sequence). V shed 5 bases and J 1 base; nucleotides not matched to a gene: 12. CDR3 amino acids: CASSVGTGFLGSNQPQHF. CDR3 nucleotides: TGTGCCAGCAGCGTGGGGACAGGGTTTCTTGGGAGCAATCAGCCCCAGCATTTT.

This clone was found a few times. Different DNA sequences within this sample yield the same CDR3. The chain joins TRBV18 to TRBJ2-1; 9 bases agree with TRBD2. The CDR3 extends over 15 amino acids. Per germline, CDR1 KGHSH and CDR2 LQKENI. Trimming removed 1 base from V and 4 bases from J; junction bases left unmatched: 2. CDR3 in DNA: TGTGCCAGCTCACCACAGCGGGGGGATTACAATGAGCAGTTCTTC. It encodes CASSPQRGDYNEQFF.

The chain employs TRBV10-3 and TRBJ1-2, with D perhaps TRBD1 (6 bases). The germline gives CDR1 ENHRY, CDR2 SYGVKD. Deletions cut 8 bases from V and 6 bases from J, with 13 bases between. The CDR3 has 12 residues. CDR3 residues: CAIETGRNGYTF. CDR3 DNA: TGTGCCATCGAAACAGGGCGGAATGGCTACACCTTC.